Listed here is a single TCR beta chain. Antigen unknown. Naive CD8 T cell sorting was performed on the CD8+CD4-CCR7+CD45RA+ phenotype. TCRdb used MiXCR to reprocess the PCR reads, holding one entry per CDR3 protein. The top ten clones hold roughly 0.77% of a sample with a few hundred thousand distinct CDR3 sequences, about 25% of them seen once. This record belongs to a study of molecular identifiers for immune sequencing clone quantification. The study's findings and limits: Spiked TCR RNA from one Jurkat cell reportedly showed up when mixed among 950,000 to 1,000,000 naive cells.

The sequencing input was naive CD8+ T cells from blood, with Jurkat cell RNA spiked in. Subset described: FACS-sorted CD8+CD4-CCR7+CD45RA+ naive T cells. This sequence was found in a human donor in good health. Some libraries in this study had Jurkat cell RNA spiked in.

CDR3 loop: CASSLVQGVQETQYF. The CDR3 DNA is TGTGCCAGCAGCTTAGTACAGGGGGTTCAAGAGACCCAGTACTTC. The chain has TRBV7-9 and TRBJ2-5; 8 bases line up with TRBD1. In germline, CDR1 is SEHNR, CDR2 FQNEAQ (reference sequence). The junction had 3 bases not matched to a gene; V was cut back by 1 base and J by 2 bases. The CDR3 is 15 residues long.